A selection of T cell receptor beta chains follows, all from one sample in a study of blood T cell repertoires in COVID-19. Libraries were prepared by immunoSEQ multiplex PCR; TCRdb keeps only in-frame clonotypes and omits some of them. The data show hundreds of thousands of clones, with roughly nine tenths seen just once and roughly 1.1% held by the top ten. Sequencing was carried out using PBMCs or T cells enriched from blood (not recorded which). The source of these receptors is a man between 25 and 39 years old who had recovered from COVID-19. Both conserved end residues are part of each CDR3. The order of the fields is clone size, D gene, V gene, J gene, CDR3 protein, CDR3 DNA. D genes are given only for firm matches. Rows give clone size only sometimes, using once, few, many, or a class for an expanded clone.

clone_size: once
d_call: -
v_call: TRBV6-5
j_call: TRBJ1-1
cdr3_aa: CASSYGSGTEAFF
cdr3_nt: TGTGCCAGCAGTTACGGGTCAGGGACTGAAGCTTTCTTT

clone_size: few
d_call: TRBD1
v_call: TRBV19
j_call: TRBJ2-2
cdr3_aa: CASRGQNTGELFF
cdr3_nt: TGTGCCAGCAGGGGGCAAAACACCGGGGAGCTGTTTTTT

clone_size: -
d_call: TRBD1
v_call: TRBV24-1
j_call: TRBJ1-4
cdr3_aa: CATSDLQAPGGQTNEKLFF
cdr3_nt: TGTGCCACCAGTGATTTGCAAGCGCCAGGGGGCCAGACTAATGAAAAACTGTTTTTT

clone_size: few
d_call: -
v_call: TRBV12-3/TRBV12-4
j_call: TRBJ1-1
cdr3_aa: CASHNNRGTEAFF
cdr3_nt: TGTGCCAGCCATAATAACAGAGGGACTGAAGCTTTCTTT

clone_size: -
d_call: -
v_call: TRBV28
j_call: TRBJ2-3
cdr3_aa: CASSQGLADTQYF
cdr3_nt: TGTGCCAGCAGCCAAGGACTGGCAGATACGCAGTATTTT

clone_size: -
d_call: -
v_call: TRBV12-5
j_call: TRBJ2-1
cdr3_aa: CASGFRDYNEQFF
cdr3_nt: TGTGCTAGTGGTTTCCGCGATTACAATGAGCAGTTCTTC

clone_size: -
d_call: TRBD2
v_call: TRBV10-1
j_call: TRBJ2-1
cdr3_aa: CASSGTSGIDEQFF
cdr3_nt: TGCGCCAGCAGTGGGACTAGCGGGATCGATGAGCAGTTCTTC

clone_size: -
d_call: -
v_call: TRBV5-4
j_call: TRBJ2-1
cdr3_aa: CASSLGVADYNEQFF
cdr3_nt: TGTGCCAGCAGCCTCGGGGTAGCGGACTACAATGAGCAGTTCTTC

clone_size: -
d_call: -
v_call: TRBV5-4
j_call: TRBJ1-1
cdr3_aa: CASSLGAGRAFF
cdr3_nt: TGTGCCAGCAGCTTGGGCGCAGGGCGAGCTTTCTTT

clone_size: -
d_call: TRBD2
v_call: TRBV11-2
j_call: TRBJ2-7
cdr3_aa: CASSLSGRAWYEQYF
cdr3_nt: TGTGCCAGCAGCCTTAGCGGGAGGGCCTGGTACGAGCAGTACTTC

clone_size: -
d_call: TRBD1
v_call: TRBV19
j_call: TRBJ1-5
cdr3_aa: CASSMPQGGNSNQPQHF
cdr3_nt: TGTGCCAGTAGTATGCCCCAGGGGGGAAATAGCAATCAGCCCCAGCATTTT

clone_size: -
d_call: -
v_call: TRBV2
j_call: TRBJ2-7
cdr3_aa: CASSGRLGQYF
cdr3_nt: TGTGCCAGCAGTGGGCGACTGGGGCAGTACTTC

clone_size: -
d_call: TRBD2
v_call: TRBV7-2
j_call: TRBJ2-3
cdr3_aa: CASSLDLTSGSTDTQYF
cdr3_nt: TGTGCCAGCAGCTTAGATTTGACTAGCGGGAGCACAGATACGCAGTATTTT

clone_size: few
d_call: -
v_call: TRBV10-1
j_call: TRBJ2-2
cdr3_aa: CASSDLAKLTGELFF
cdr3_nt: TGCGCCAGCAGTGATCTAGCGAAGCTCACCGGGGAGCTGTTTTTT

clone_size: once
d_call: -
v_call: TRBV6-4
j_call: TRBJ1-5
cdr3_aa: CASSDLVRNQPQHF
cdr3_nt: TGTGCCAGCAGTGACCTAGTGAGGAATCAGCCCCAGCATTTT

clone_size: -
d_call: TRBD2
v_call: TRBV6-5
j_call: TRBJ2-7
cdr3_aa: CASSYSAGAVYEQYF
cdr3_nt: TGTGCCAGCAGTTACTCGGCGGGAGCGGTCTACGAGCAGTACTTC

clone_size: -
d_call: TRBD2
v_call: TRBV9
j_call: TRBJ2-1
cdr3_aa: CASSAGGTSQVVNGQFF
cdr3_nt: TGTGCCAGCAGCGCGGGGGGGACTAGTCAAGTCGTAAATGGGCAGTTCTTC

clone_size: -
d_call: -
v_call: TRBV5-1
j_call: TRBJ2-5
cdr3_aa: CASSLVGGKETQYF
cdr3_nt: TGCGCCAGCAGCTTGGTTGGGGGGAAAGAGACCCAGTACTTC

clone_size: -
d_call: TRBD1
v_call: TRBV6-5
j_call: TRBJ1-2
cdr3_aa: CASRTYRGRLGGYTF
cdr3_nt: TGTGCCAGCAGAACGTACAGGGGGCGGCTTGGAGGCTACACCTTC

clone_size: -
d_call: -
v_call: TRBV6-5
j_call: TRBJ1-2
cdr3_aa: CASIGGTSYGYTF
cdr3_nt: TGTGCCAGCATTGGGGGCACTAGCTATGGCTACACCTTC

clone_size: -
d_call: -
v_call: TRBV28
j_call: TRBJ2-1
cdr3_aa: CASPLGEEQFF
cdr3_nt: TGTGCCAGCCCACTCGGGGAGGAGCAGTTCTTC

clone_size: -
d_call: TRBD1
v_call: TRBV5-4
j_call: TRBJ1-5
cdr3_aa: CASSLGGQSPRQPQHF
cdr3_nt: TGTGCCAGCAGCTTAGGGGGACAGTCCCCCAGACAGCCCCAGCATTTT

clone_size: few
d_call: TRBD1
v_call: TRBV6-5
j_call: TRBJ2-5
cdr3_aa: CASSRGQGRETQYF
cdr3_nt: TGTGCCAGCAGCCGAGGACAGGGTCGCGAGACCCAGTACTTC

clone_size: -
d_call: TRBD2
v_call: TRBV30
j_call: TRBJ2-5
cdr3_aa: CAWSLGLARAQETQYF
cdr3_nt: TGTGCCTGGAGCCTAGGACTAGCGCGAGCCCAAGAGACCCAGTACTTC

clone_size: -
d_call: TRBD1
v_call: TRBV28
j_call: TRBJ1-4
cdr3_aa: CASSGQGLDEKLFF
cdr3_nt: TGTGCCAGCAGTGGACAGGGCCTCGATGAAAAACTGTTTTTT

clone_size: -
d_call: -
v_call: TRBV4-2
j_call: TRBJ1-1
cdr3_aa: CASSRTNTEAFF
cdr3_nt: TGTGCCAGCAGCCGGACAAACACTGAAGCTTTCTTT

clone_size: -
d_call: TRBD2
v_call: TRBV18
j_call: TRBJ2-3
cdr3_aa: CASSPAGGHPDTQYF
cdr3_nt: TGTGCCAGCTCCCCAGCGGGAGGGCATCCAGATACGCAGTATTTT

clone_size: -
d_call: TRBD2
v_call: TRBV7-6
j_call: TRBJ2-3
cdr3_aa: CASLAGGDDTDTQYF
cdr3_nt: TGTGCCAGTTTAGCGGGAGGGGACGACACAGATACGCAGTATTTT

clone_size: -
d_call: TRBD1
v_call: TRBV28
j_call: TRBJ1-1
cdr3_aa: CASSLRTGWGMNTEAFF
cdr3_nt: TGTGCCAGCAGTTTAAGGACAGGATGGGGCATGAACACTGAAGCTTTCTTT

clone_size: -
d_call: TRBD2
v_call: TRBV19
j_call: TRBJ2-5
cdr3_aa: CASSITSGAQETQYF
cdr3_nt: TGTGCCAGTAGTATCACTAGCGGAGCACAAGAGACCCAGTACTTC

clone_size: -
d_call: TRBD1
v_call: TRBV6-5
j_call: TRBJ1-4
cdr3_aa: CASSNLQGAFGKLFF
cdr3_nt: TGTGCCAGCAGTAACCTCCAGGGGGCGTTCGGGAAACTGTTTTTT